These 21 T cell receptor beta chains were all obtained from the same sample, sequenced in a study of blood T cell repertoires in COVID-19. Profiled with immunoSEQ multiplex PCR; TCRdb holds only in-frame clones, not every one. The data show 53,000 or so clones, with roughly nine tenths seen just once and about 6.2% held by the top ten. What was sequenced was peripheral blood. The receptors shown here come from a man aged 35-49 years with acute or convalescent COVID-19.

This clone was detected only once. This rearrangement joins TRBV24-1 to TRBJ2-3; tentative D call: TRBD2 (5 bases). The CDR3 runs 16 residues. The germline V and J ends were trimmed by 5 bases and 7 bases, with 21 bases remaining between them. CDR1 is KGHDR and CDR2 is SFDVKD in the germline V gene. CDR3 sequence: CATSGKGVPEQNTQYF. The CDR3 bases are TGTGCCACCAGTGGAAAGGGAGTACCGGAGCAGAATACGCAGTATTTT.

The chain combines TRBV11-3 with TRBJ2-1; 10 bases are shared with TRBD1. This CDR3 is built from 15 residues. V gave up 5 bases and J gave up 7 bases; unmatched junction bases: 8. From germline, CDR1 is SGHNT and CDR2 YENEEA. CDR3 sequence (DNA): TGTGCCAGCAGCAGAGGGGGGACAGGGGTTAATGAGCAGTTCTTC. As protein: CASSRGGTGVNEQFF. Combining the CDR3 with reference TRBV11-3 and TRBJ2-1 gives the whole variable domain EAGVVQSPRYKIIEKKQPVAFWCNPISGHNTLYWYLQNLGQGPELLIRYENEEAVDDSQLPKDRFSAERLKGVDSTLKIQPAELGDSAVYLCASSRGGTGVNEQFFGPGTRLTVL.

The CDR3 bases are TGTGCCAGCAGTTTGCTGACAGGGCCCCAGCCCCAGCATTTT. Translating it yields CASSLLTGPQPQHF. The chain is built from TRBV6-6 and TRBJ1-5; 7 nucleotides align to TRBD1. V lost 4 bases, J lost 7 bases, and 7 bases stayed unmatched. CDR1 and CDR2 (germline): MNHNY, SVGAGI (reference sequence). This CDR3 is 14 amino acids long.

This chain links TRBV25-1 with TRBJ1-1, with D perhaps TRBD1 (6 bases). V was clipped by 7 bases and J by 4 bases, with 16 bases between them. CDR1 is MGHDK, CDR2 SYGVNS, per germline. The CDR3 spans 14 residues. In DNA form, the CDR3 reads TGTGCCAGCAAGGGGGAGGGGATGGCCACTGAAGCTTTCTTT. Its protein is CASKGEGMATEAFF.

The CDR3 DNA follows: TGCGCCAGCAGCAGACAGGGGGAGCTCGGAAACACCATATATTTT. Protein sequence: CASSRQGELGNTIYF. This chain links TRBV5-1 with TRBJ1-3, with 9 bases lining up with TRBD1. Germline V gene data show CDR1 as SGHRS and CDR2 as YFSETQ. Trimming cost V 4 bases and J 4 bases; bases outside gene matches: 6. CDR3 size: 15 residues.

This chain connects TRBV6-2 or TRBV6-3 to TRBJ1-5, with D unresolved. This CDR3 comprises 18 residues. V lost 0 bases, J lost 3 bases, and 18 bases lay in between. Germline CDR1 and CDR2: MNHEY and SVGEGT. CDR3 nucleotide sequence: TGTGCCAGCAGTTACTCGATGCTGCGTGGGCAGGACAATCAGCCCCAGCATTTT. Amino acids: CASSYSMLRGQDNQPQHF.

The chain combines TRBV11-2 with TRBJ2-5; weak D call: TRBD2 (5 bases). The CDR3 covers 11 residues. The V gene lost 5 bases and the J gene lost 4 bases, with 5 bases spanning the gap. CDR1 and CDR2 from the germline V gene are SGHAT and FQNNGV. CDR3 nucleotides: TGTGCCAGCAGCGCGGGAGAGACCCAGTACTTC. It codes for CASSAGETQYF.

The chain has TRBV5-1 and TRBJ2-7; TRBD1 matches at 7 bases. The CDR3 contains 15 residues. The trim removed 0 bases at V and 5 bases at J, leaving 8 bases unmatched. The V gene's germline CDR1 is SGHRS and CDR2 YFSETQ. CDR3 region: CASSLGQGVPHEQYF. The CDR3 DNA is TGCGCCAGCAGCTTGGGGCAGGGGGTACCCCACGAGCAGTACTTC.

This chain uses TRBV5-4 with TRBJ1-1; 11 nucleotides match TRBD1. This CDR3 contains 12 residues. Germline loops: CDR1 SGHNT, CDR2 YYREEE (reference sequence). V was clipped by 4 bases and J by 10 bases; unmatched bases: 3. CDR3 in amino acids: CASSGGQGGAFF. The CDR3 coding sequence is TGTGCCAGCAGCGGGGGACAGGGGGGAGCTTTCTTT.

The chain links TRBV3-1 (or the pseudogene TRBV3-2) to TRBJ2-1, with 8 bases lining up with TRBD1. The V gene's germline CDR1 is LGHDT and CDR2 YNNKEL (reference sequence). This CDR3 comprises 15 residues. Unmatched junction bases numbered 6, after V lost 5 bases and J lost 3 bases. DNA of the CDR3: TGTGCCAGCAGCGCGGGACAGGCGGTCTACAATGAGCAGTTCTTC. This translates into CASSAGQAVYNEQFF.

The chain joins TRBV10-3 to TRBJ1-2; 10 nucleotides agree with TRBD1. Germline V gene lookup returns CDR1 ENHRY and CDR2 SYGVKD. V dropped 4 bases and J dropped 7; count of bases not matched to a gene: 9. This CDR3 is 15 amino acids long. As DNA, the CDR3 is TGTGCCATCAGTGTTTACGGGACAGGGGAATTTGGCTACACCTTC. Its translation is CAISVYGTGEFGYTF.

This chain uses TRBV3-1 (or the pseudogene TRBV3-2) with TRBJ2-7, with 14 bases that match TRBD2. The germline V gene encodes CDR1 LGHDT and CDR2 YNNKEL (reference sequence). Unmatched junction bases numbered 10, after V lost 2 bases and J lost 7 bases. There are 17 residues in the CDR3. CDR3: CASSQRLAGGTAREQYF. The CDR3 DNA is TGTGCCAGCAGCCAACGACTAGCGGGAGGGACTGCTCGGGAGCAGTACTTC.

In DNA, the CDR3 is TGTGCCAGCTCACCACAGGGGCGGAACACTGAAGCTTTCTTT. Protein: CASSPQGRNTEAFF. J is TRBJ1-1 and V is TRBV18, with D possibly matching TRBD1 (5 bases). Germline V CDR1 and CDR2: KGHSH, LQKENI. Trimming cost V 1 base and J 1 base, with 7 bases left between them. This CDR3 has 14 amino acids. Based on the CDR3 plus reference TRBV18 and TRBJ1-1, the full variable domain is NAGVMQNPRHLVRRRGQEARLRCSPMKGHSHVYWYRQLPEEGLKFMVYLQKENIIDESGMPKERFSAEFPKEGPSILRIQQVVRGDSAAYFCASSPQGRNTEAFFGQGTRLTVV.

The chain combines TRBV19 with TRBJ1-5; no clear D. Deletions cut 1 base from V and 0 bases from J, with 7 bases between. The CDR3 has 15 residues. From germline, CDR1 is LNHDA and CDR2 SQIVND (reference sequence). The CDR3 DNA reads as TGTGCCAGTAGTATAGGGCAGGTTAGCAATCAGCCCCAGCATTTT. Translated: CASSIGQVSNQPQHF.

The chain couples TRBV6-6 to TRBJ2-7, with a tentative D call TRBD1 (6 bases). The length of the CDR3 is 14 residues. Germline lookup yields CDR1 MNHNY and CDR2 SVGAGI (reference sequence). V gave up 2 bases and J gave up 2 bases, with 10 bases separating them. CDR3 amino acids: CASSYGQGTYEQYF. The CDR3, as DNA: TGTGCCAGCAGTTACGGGCAGGGGACCTACGAGCAGTACTTC.

The chain is built from TRBV7-9 and TRBJ1-1; D is perhaps TRBD1 (6 bases). Trimming pared 2 bases from V and 0 bases from J, leaving 13 bases between. The CDR3 is 16 residues long. The germline CDR1 and CDR2 sequences are SEHNR and FQNEAQ (reference sequence). The CDR3 spells CASSLWGGQMNTEAFF. The CDR3 nucleotides read TGTGCCAGCAGCTTATGGGGCGGACAGATGAACACTGAAGCTTTCTTT. The complete variable domain, with remaining parts taken from reference TRBV7-9 and TRBJ1-1, reads DTGVSQNPRHKITKRGQNVTFRCDPISEHNRLYWYRQTLGQGPEFLTYFQNEAQLEKSRLLSDRFSAERPKGSFSTLEIQRTEQGDSAMYLCASSLWGGQMNTEAFFGQGTRLTVV.

This clone turned up a few times. The chain combines TRBV6-5 with TRBJ2-7, with 7 bases aligning to TRBD2. This CDR3 has 13 residues. The germline V gene encodes CDR1 MNHEY and CDR2 SVGAGI. V trimming: 2 bases; J trimming: 3 bases; junction bases outside the gene matches: 1. The CDR3 is CASSYREDYEQYF. The DNA of the CDR3 is TGTGCCAGCAGTTACCGGGAGGACTACGAGCAGTACTTC.

The chain has TRBV20-1 and TRBJ2-1, with 8 nucleotides matching TRBD2. After removal of 3 bases from V and 2 bases from J, the junction contained 6 bases not matched to a gene. CDR1 is DFQATT, CDR2 SNEGSKA, per germline (reference sequence). This CDR3 contains 15 residues. CDR3 DNA sequence: TGCAGTGCTAGTGGGCGGGGGGAGGCCTACAATGAGCAGTTCTTC. Translation: CSASGRGEAYNEQFF.

The genes are TRBV6-5 and TRBJ1-1, with no clear D. CDR1 is MNHEY, CDR2 SVGAGI, per germline. The CDR3 totals 11 residues. Trimming took off 11 bases at V and 1 base at J, with 8 bases between the two ends. The CDR3 loop reads CAAAWNTEAFF. DNA of the CDR3: TGTGCCGCGGCGTGGAACACTGAAGCTTTCTTT.

This CDR3 reads CAISEPDSGDSPLHF. CDR3 DNA: TGTGCCATCAGTGAGCCGGATTCAGGGGACTCACCCCTCCACTTT. The V gene is TRBV10-3, the J gene TRBJ1-6, with D tentatively TRBD1 (6 bases). V was pared by 2 bases and J by 10 bases, with 15 bases between. Germline lookup yields CDR1 ENHRY and CDR2 SYGVKD. The CDR3 is 15 residues long.

The rearrangement links TRBV12-3 or TRBV12-4 to TRBJ1-1; the match to TRBD1 covers 12 bases. The CDR3 length is 13 residues. J gave up 10 bases and V 2 bases, and 2 bases lay outside the gene matches. CDR3 in amino acids: CASSLRGQGAAFF. CDR3 coding DNA: TGTGCCAGCAGTTTAAGGGGACAGGGGGCAGCTTTCTTT.